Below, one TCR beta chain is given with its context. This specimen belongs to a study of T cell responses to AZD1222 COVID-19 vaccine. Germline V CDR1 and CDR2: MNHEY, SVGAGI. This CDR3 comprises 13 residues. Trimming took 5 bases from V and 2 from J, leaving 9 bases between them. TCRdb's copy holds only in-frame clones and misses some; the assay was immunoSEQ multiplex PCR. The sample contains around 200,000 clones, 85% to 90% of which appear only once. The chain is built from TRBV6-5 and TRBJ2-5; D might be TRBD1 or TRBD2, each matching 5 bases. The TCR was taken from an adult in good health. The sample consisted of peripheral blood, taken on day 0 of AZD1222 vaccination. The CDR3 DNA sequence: TGTGCCAGCAGTAGGGGACCTCAAGAGACCCAGTACTTC. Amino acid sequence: CASSRGPQETQYF.